The source of this T cell receptor beta chain is a study of radiation and T cells in renal cell carcinoma. Turning to the study itself: Nephrectomy followed 15 Gy stereotactic body radiation by 4 weeks.

As for time point: baseline pretreatment blood. As for treatment: 15 Gy SBRT to primary tumor, nephrectomy 4 weeks later. Radiation-treated patients gave blood at baseline, week 2 and week 4. Sequenced by immunoSEQ multiplex PCR; TCRdb stores in-frame clones only, minus some. The sample includes about 150,000 clones, roughly 88% of them seen just once. The germline CDR1 and CDR2 sequences are SGHVS and FQNEAQ. V lost 1 base, J lost 4 bases, and 13 bases lay in between. The CDR3 is 15 amino acids. As to this clone: Its antigen remains unknown.

Overall study findings and caveats: Top tumor clonotypes rose in blood 2 weeks post-radiation, then contracted. No pretreatment tumor biopsies were available for baseline clonotypes.

The sequence was obtained from a woman aged 50 to 65 with renal cell carcinoma. This material consisted of blood, taken from a patient whose treatment included radiotherapy and nephrectomy. The chain employs TRBV7-8 and TRBJ1-1; D remains unclear. CDR3 sequence: CASSLVRPDSTEAFF. CDR3 in DNA: TGTGCCAGCAGCTTAGTTCGTCCCGATAGCACTGAAGCTTTCTTT.